Each of the 8 T cell receptor beta chains below was sequenced from the same sample in a study of Ad26.COV2.S vaccination and SARS-CoV-2 variants. The sample's treatment: some 20 received Ad26.COV2.S at low or high dose, single or two shots; several received placebo; per-sample allocation not given. Following the first vaccine or placebo injection, samples were taken on day 63. Using immunoSEQ multiplex PCR, the repertoire was profiled, and TCRdb retains in-frame clones only, with some absent. The sample shows some 290,000 clones, over 80% of them seen only once. Sequenced material: peripheral blood, taken in a trial of Ad26.COV2.S vaccine versus placebo. Receptors originate from a person aged 18-60 years who received the Ad26.COV2.S COVID-19 vaccine or a placebo.

This clone came up a few times. V usage is TRBV18 and J usage is TRBJ2-7; TRBD1 might be the D (5 bases). The V end was cut by 0 bases, the J end by 2 bases, with 11 bases between. CDR1 is KGHSH and CDR2 is LQKENI in the germline V gene. This CDR3 contains 15 residues. CDR3 sequence reads: CASSPPSRGPYEQYF. The CDR3 bases are TGTGCCAGCTCACCACCGTCAAGGGGCCCCTACGAGCAGTACTTC.

This clone has only a few counts. This rearrangement joins TRBV19 to TRBJ2-3; TRBD2 aligns across 12 bases. The ends lost 3 bases at V and 5 bases at J; junction bases unmatched: 6. The CDR3 is 16 residues long. CDR1 is LNHDA, CDR2 SQIVND, per germline (reference sequence). DNA for the CDR3: TGTGCCAGTAGTATGAGGGCTAGCGGGGGGGGAGATACGCAGTATTTT. Translated, it gives CASSMRASGGGDTQYF.

V and J are TRBV10-3 and TRBJ2-7; 10 bases align to TRBD1. The CDR3 runs to 12 residues. V lost 5 bases, J lost 6 bases, and 1 base stayed unmatched. Germline loops: CDR1 ENHRY, CDR2 SYGVKD. Here the CDR3 reads CAISRDRGEQYF. The CDR3 DNA reads TGTGCCATCAGTCGGGACAGGGGCGAGCAGTACTTC.

V and J are TRBV28 and TRBJ1-3, with TRBD1 as a possible D gene (6 bases). The V end was cut by 6 bases, the J end by 4 bases, with 13 bases between. The length of the CDR3 is 14 residues. From germline, CDR1 is MDHEN and CDR2 SYDVKM. Here the CDR3 reads CASRSTGSGNTIYF. CDR3 bases: TGTGCCAGCAGATCTACAGGGTCCGGAAACACCATATATTTT.

The chain joins TRBV9 to TRBJ1-3; D possibly corresponds to TRBD1 (5 bases). The CDR3 totals 15 residues. Looked up from germline, CDR1 is SGDLS and CDR2 is YYNGEE. Trimming left V 3 bases short and J 3 bases short, with 13 bases between. The CDR3 loop reads CASSGGQGYGNTIYF. The DNA for the CDR3 is TGTGCCAGCAGCGGAGGACAAGGGTATGGAAACACCATATATTTT.

This chain joins TRBV3-1 (or the pseudogene TRBV3-2) and TRBJ2-5; 8 positions agree with TRBD2. With 5 bases clipped from V and 2 bases from J, the junction kept 1 base outside the gene matches. The CDR3 covers 13 residues. Germline values: CDR1 LGHDT, CDR2 YNNKEL (reference sequence). The DNA of the CDR3 is TGTGCCAGCAGCGCTAGCGGGCAAGAGACCCAGTACTTC. Protein sequence: CASSASGQETQYF.

This chain uses TRBV27 with TRBJ2-1; the D gene is possibly TRBD2 (6 bases). Deletions cut 2 bases from V and 4 bases from J, with 12 bases between. Germline V gives CDR1 MNHEY, CDR2 SMNVEV (reference sequence). The CDR3 loop spans 15 amino acids. Here the CDR3 DNA reads TGTGCCAGCAGTTTACGGGACTCGGATTACAATGAGCAGTTCTTC. Its protein is CASSLRDSDYNEQFF.

DNA of the CDR3: TGTGCCAGCAGTACAGATCGGGTGGGTGAAGCTTTCTTT. As protein: CASSTDRVGEAFF. The chain employs TRBV12-3 or TRBV12-4 and TRBJ1-1; D not resolved. The ends were cut back, 5 bases at V and 7 bases at J, with 14 bases in the middle. The CDR3 has 13 residues.